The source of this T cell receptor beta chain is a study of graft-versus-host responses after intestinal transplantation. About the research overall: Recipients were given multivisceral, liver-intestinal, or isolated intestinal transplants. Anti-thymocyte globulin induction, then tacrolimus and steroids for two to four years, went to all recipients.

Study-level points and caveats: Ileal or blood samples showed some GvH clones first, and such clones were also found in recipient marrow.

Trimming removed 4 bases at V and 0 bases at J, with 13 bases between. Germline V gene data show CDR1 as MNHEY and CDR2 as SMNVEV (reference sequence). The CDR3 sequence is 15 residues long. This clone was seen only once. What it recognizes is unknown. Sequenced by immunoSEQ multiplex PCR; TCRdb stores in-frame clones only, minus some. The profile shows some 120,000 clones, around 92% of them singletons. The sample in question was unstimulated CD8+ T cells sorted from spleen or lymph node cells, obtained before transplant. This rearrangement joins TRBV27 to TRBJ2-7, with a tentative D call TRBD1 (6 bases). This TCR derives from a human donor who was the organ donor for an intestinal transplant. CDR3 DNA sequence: TGTGCCAGCAGTTCGACAGGACGATCCTCCTACGAGCAGTACTTC. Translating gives CASSSTGRSSYEQYF.